This T cell receptor (beta chain) is drawn from a study of blood T cell repertoires in COVID-19. About the research overall: Researchers got acute and convalescent COVID-19 samples from the United States, Italy and Spain. T cells, B-cell-depleted T cells, or PBMCs provided the cDNA or gDNA that served as material.

Original analysis: Amplified reference gene primers provided the basis for estimating nucleated cell counts. The repertoire was sequenced with immunoSEQ multiplex PCR; TCRdb's copy has only in-frame clones and lacks some. V and J calls and clone size are those listed in that table; D and trimming were worked out from the DNA. Among 65,000 to 80,000 clones, roughly 82% were seen once, and the ten largest hold around 10%. V shed 2 bases and J shed 0 bases, with 15 bases lying between them. Germline-derived CDR1 and CDR2 are SGHTS and YDEGEE. This CDR3 is 17 amino acids long. The sequence came from a man aged 45-65 years with acute or convalescent COVID-19. Sequencing input: peripheral blood. The chain recombines TRBV5-8 with TRBJ1-5, with D possibly being TRBD1 (5 bases). The DNA for the CDR3 is TGTGCCAGCAGCTTTGGACAAACCGCCTATAGCAATCAGCCCCAGCATTTT. This gives the protein CASSFGQTAYSNQPQHF.